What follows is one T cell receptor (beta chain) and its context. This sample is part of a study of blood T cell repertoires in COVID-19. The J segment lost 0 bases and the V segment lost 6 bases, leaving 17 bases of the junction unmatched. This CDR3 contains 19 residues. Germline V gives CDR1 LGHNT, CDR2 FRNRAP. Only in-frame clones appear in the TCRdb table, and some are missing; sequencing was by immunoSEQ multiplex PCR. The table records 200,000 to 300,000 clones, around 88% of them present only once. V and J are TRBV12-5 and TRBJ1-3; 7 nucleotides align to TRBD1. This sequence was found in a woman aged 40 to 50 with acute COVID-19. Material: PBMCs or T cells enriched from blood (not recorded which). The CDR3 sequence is CASGPGQRRLIPSGNTIYF. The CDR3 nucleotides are TGTGCTAGTGGGCCGGGACAGCGCCGTCTTATTCCCTCTGGAAACACCATATATTTT.